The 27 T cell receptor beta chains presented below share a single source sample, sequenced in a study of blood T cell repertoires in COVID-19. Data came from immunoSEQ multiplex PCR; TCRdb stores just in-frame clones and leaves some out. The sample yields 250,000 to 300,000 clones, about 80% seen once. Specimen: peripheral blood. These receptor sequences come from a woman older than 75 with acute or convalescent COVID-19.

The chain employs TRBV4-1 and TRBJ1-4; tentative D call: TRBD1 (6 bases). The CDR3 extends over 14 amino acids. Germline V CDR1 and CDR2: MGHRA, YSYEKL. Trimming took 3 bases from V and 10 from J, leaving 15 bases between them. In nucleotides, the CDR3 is TGCGCCAGCAGCCAGCTACAGGGTGTAGCAAAACTGTTTTTT. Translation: CASSQLQGVAKLFF.

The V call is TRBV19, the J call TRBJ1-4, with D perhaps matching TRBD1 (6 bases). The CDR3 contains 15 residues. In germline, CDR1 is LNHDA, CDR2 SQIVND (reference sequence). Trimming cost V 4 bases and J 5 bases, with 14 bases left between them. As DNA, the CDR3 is TGTGCCAGTAGTAGGTCTGGGACACGGAATGAAAAACTGTTTTTT. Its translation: CASSRSGTRNEKLFF.

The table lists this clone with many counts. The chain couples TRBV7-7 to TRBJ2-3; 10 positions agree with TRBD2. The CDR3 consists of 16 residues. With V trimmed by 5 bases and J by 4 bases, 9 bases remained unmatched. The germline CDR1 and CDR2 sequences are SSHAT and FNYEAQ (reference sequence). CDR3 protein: CASSVGRLAGADTQYF. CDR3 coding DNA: TGTGCCAGCAGCGTAGGCAGACTAGCGGGCGCAGATACGCAGTATTTT.

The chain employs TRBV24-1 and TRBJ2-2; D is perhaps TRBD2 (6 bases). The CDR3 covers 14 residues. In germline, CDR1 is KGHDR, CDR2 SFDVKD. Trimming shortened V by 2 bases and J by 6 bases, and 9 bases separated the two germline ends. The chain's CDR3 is CATSDSRGSGELFF. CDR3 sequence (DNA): TGTGCCACCAGTGATTCGCGGGGTTCCGGGGAGCTGTTTTTT.

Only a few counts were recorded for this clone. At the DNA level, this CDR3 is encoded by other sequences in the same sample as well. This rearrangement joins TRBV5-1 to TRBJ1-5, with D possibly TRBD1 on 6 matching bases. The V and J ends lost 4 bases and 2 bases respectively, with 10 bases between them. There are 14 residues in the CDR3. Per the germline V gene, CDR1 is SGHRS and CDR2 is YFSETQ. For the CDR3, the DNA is TGCGCCAGCAGCCTCTCAGGGGGCAATCAGCCCCAGCATTTT. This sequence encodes CASSLSGGNQPQHF.

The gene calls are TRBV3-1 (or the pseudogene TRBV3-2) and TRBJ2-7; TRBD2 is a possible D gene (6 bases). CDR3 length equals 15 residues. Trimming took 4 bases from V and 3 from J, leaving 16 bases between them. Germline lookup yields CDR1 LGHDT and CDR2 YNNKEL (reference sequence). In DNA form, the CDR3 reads TGTGCCAGCAGCCGACTCGGAGGGTCAAACTACGAGCAGTACTTC. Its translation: CASSRLGGSNYEQYF.

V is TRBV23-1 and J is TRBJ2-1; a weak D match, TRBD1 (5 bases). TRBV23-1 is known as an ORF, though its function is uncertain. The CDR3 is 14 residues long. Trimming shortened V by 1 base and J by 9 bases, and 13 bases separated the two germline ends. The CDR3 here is CASSQWETGSEQFF. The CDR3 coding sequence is TGCGCCAGCAGTCAATGGGAAACAGGATCTGAGCAGTTCTTC.

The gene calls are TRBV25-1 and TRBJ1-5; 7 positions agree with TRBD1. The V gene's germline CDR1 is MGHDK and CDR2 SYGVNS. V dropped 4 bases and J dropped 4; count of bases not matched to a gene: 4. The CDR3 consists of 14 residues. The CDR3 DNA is TGTGCCAGCAGTGCCTCGACAGGGAATCAGCCCCAGCATTTT. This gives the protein CASSASTGNQPQHF.

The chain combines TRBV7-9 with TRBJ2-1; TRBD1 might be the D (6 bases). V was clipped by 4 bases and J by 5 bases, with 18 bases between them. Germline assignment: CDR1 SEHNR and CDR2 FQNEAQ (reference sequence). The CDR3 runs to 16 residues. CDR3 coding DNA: TGTGCCAGCAGCTCCCACCTAGGGGGTTCGAACAATGAGCAGTTCTTC. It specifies CASSSHLGGSNNEQFF.

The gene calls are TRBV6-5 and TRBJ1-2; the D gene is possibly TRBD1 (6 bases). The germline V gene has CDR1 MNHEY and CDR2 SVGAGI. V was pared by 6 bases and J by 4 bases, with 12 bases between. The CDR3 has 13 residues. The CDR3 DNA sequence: TGTGCCAGCAGCCAACAGGGTACCTATGGCTACACCTTC. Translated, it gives CASSQQGTYGYTF.

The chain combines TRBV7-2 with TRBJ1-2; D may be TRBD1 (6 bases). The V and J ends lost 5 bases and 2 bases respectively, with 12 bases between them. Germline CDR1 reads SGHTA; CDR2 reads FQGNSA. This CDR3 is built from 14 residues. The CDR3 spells CASSPGHSNYGYTF. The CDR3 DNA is TGTGCCAGCAGCCCGGGACATTCAAACTATGGCTACACCTTC.

This CDR3 is CASSPGGKTGELFF. The CDR3 DNA reads as TGTGCCAGCAGTCCTGGGGGGAAAACCGGGGAGCTGTTTTTT. The chain employs TRBV27 and TRBJ2-2; the D gene is possibly TRBD2 (6 bases). The CDR3 is 14 amino acids. The germline gives CDR1 MNHEY, CDR2 SMNVEV (reference sequence). Trimming took off 5 bases at V and 5 bases at J, with 12 bases between the two ends.

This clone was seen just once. The CDR3 region has the DNA TGTGCCATCAGTGAGGTATTCCCCGGGGAGCTGTTTTTT. It specifies CAISEVFPGELFF. This chain joins TRBV10-3 and TRBJ2-2; D unresolved. The V gene lost 2 bases and the J gene lost 6 bases, with 7 bases spanning the gap. Germline V gene lookup returns CDR1 ENHRY and CDR2 SYGVKD. The CDR3 length is 13 residues.

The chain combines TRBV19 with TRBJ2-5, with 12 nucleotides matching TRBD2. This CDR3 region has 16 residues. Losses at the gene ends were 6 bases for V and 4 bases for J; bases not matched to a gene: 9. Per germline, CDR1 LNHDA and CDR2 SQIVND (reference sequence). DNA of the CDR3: TGTGCCAGTAGCTCACTAGCGGGAGGTACAGGAGAGACCCAGTACTTC. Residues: CASSSLAGGTGETQYF.

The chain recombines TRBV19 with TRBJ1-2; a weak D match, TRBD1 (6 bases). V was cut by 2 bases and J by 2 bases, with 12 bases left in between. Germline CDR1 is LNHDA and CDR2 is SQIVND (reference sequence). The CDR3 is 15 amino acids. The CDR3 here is CASSITGIGNYGYTF. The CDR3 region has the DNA TGTGCCAGTAGTATAACAGGGATAGGGAACTATGGCTACACCTTC.

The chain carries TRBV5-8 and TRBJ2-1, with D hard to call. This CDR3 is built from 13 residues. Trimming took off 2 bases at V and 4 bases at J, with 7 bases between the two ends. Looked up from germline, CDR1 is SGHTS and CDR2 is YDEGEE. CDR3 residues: CASSFRVYNEQFF. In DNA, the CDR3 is TGTGCCAGCAGCTTCCGGGTATACAATGAGCAGTTCTTC.

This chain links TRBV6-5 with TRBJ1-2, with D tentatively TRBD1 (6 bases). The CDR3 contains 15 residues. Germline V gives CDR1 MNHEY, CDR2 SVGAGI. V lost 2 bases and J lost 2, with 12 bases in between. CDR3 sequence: CASSYGDRSNYGYTF. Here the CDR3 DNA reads TGTGCCAGCAGTTACGGTGACAGGTCGAACTATGGCTACACCTTC.

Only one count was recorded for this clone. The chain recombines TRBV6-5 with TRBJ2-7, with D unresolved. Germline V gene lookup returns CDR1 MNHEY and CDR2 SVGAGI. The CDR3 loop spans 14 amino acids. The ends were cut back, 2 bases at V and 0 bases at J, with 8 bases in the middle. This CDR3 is CASSYGGNSYEQYF. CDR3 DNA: TGTGCCAGCAGTTACGGCGGAAACTCCTACGAGCAGTACTTC.

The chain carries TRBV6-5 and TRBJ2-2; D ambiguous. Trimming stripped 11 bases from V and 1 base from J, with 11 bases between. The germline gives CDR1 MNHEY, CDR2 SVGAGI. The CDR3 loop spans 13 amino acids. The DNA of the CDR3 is TGTGCCGGGCTCGACGGGAACACCGGGGAGCTGTTTTTT. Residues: CAGLDGNTGELFF.

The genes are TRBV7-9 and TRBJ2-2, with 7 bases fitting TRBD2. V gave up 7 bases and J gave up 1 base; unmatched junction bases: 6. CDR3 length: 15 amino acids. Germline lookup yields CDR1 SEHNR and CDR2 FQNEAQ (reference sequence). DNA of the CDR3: TGTGCCAGCATCCCTAGCGGACTGAACACCGGGGAGCTGTTTTTT. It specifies CASIPSGLNTGELFF. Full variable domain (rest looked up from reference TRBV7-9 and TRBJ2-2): DTGVSQNPRHKITKRGQNVTFRCDPISEHNRLYWYRQTLGQGPEFLTYFQNEAQLEKSRLLSDRFSAERPKGSFSTLEIQRTEQGDSAMYLCASIPSGLNTGELFFGEGSRLTVL.

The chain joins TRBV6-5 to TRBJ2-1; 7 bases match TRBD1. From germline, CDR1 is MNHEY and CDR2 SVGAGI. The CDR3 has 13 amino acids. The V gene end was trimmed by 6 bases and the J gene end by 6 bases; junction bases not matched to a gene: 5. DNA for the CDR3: TGTGCCAGCAGAAGACAGGGTGGCAATGAGCAGTTCTTC. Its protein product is CASRRQGGNEQFF.

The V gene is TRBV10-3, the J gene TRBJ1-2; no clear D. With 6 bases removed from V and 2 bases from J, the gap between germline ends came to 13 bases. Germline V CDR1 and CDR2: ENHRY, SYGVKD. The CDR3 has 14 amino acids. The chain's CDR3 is CAISPGSQNYGYTF. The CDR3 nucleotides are TGTGCCATCAGCCCCGGGTCGCAAAACTATGGCTACACCTTC.

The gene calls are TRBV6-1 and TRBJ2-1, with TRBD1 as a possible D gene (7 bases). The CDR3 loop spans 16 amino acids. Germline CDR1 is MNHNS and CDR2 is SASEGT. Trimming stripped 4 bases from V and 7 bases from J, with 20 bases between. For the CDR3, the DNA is TGTGCCAGCAGTGGCCTAGCGCGGACAGGTGAGAATGAGCAGTTCTTC. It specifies CASSGLARTGENEQFF.

The CDR3 region is CASSYTGGNYGYTF. The CDR3 DNA follows: TGTGCCAGCAGTTACACGGGGGGAAACTATGGCTACACCTTC. This sequence joins TRBV6-2 or TRBV6-3 and TRBJ1-2, with a tentative D call TRBD1 (5 bases). Trimming left V 2 bases short and J 2 bases short, with 9 bases between. There are 14 residues in the CDR3. Germline V gene lookup returns CDR1 MNHEY and CDR2 SVGEGT.

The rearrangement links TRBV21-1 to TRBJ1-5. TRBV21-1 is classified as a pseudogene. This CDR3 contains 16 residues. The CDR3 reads CASSKSGGGSNQPQHF. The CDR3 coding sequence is TGTGCCAGCAGCAAATCCGGGGGAGGGTCCAATCAGCCCCAGCATTTT.

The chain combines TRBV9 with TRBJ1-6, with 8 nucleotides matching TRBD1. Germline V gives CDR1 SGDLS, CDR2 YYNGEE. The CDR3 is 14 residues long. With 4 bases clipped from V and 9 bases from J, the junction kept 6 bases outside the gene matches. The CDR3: CASSSRTGSSPLHF. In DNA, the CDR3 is TGTGCCAGCAGCTCCAGGACAGGGAGTTCACCCCTCCACTTT.

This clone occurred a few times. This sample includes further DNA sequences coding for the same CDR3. CDR3 sequence (DNA): TGCGCCAGCAGTCCCGACAGGGCGAACACTGAAGCTTTCTTT. It yields the protein CASSPDRANTEAFF. The chain combines TRBV4-1 with TRBJ1-1; TRBD1 aligns across 7 bases. Germline CDR1 reads MGHRA; CDR2 reads YSYEKL. Trimming at V came to 6 bases and at J to 1 base, leaving 5 bases not matched to a gene. The CDR3 loop spans 14 amino acids.